A selection of T cell receptor beta chains follows, all from one sample in a study of cytotoxic CD8 clonotypes in ibrutinib-treated CLL. The repertoire was sequenced with immunoSEQ multiplex PCR; TCRdb's copy has only in-frame clones and lacks some. The sample holds roughly 200,000 clones, 75% to 85% seen once. The source material was PBMCs, sampled after 12 months of ibrutinib treatment. These receptors were taken from a human donor with chronic lymphocytic leukemia. CDR3s include the opening cysteine and the closing phenylalanine or tryptophan. Fields, in order: V gene, clone size, J gene, CDR3 protein. Size tells how often a clone was seen (once, few, many) or the class of an expanded clone, and some rows leave it out.

V: TRBV28
size: few
J: TRBJ1-5
CDR3: CASSLREPQHF

V: TRBV6-5
size: once
J: TRBJ2-2
CDR3: CATGGLMNTGELFF

V: TRBV2
size: -
J: TRBJ2-7
CDR3: CASDPGTSGSYEQYF

V: TRBV7-9
size: -
J: TRBJ2-5
CDR3: CASSLGQGQETQYF

V: TRBV6-6
size: few
J: TRBJ1-5
CDR3: CASSYSVVGNQPQHF

V: TRBV11-2
size: -
J: TRBJ1-1
CDR3: CASLIVGLNTEAFF

V: TRBV19
size: -
J: TRBJ2-3
CDR3: CASSIDPGQSTDTQYF

V: TRBV5-1
size: few
J: TRBJ2-1
CDR3: CASSLAGSSYNEQFF

V: TRBV6-5
size: -
J: TRBJ2-5
CDR3: CASSYYRVEPQYF

V: TRBV28
size: -
J: TRBJ1-2
CDR3: CASSFGQGAQLYGYTF

V: TRBV10-3
size: -
J: TRBJ2-5
CDR3: CATQRGAGETQYF

V: TRBV6-5
size: few
J: TRBJ1-2
CDR3: CASSPTGGRGYTF

V: TRBV18
size: -
J: TRBJ1-2
CDR3: CASSPQRTDTYGYTF

V: TRBV5-1
size: -
J: TRBJ2-7
CDR3: CASSDTYEQYF

V: TRBV28
size: -
J: TRBJ1-2
CDR3: CASLRGQGSGGYTF

V: TRBV7-6
size: -
J: TRBJ2-3
CDR3: CASSLARGIDTQYF

V: TRBV11-2
size: once
J: TRBJ2-7
CDR3: CASSSSRDRGYEQYF

V: TRBV4-1
size: once
J: TRBJ1-2
CDR3: CASSQRQSRDGYTF

V: TRBV7-6
size: few
J: TRBJ2-7
CDR3: CASSPGTGYEQYF

V: TRBV30
size: -
J: TRBJ2-1
CDR3: CAWSRGGGNEQFF

V: TRBV19
size: -
J: TRBJ2-7
CDR3: CASSIDLARGEQYF

V: TRBV27
size: -
J: TRBJ2-5
CDR3: CASSPTGPSPGETQYF